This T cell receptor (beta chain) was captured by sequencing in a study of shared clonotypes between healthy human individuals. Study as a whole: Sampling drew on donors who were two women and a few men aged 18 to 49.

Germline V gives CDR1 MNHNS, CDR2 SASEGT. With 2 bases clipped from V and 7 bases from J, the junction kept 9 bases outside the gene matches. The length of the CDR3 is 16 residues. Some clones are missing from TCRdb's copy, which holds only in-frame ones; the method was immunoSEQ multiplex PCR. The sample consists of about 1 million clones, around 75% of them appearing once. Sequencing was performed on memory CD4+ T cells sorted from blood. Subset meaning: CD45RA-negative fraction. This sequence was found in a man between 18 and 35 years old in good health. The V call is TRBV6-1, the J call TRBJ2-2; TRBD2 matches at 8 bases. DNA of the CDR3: TGTGCCAGCAGTGAACGGCGGGGGGTTAGTGGCGGGGAGCTGTTTTTT. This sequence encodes CASSERRGVSGGELFF.